These 4 T cell receptor beta chains share one sample of origin, sequenced in a study of cytomegalovirus exposure and HLA in healthy donors. Amplification used 60 Vbeta primers and 13 Jbeta primers. Assay used: immunoSEQ multiplex PCR; TCRdb lists only in-frame clones, some missing. The sample shows approximately 150,000 clones, roughly 80% of them seen only once. Sequenced sample: PBMCs. Receptors were obtained from a male donor in good health and CMV-seronegative.

V is TRBV30 and J is TRBJ2-7; TRBD1 aligns across 7 bases. The V segment lost 3 bases and the J segment 1 base; nucleotides outside the gene matches: 21. The V gene's germline CDR1 is GTSNPN and CDR2 SVGIG (reference sequence). The CDR3 sequence is 19 residues long. The DNA of the CDR3 is TGTGCCTGGAGGCCATGGGACAGCTGGGAAGTAAGGGAGTCCTACGAGCAGTACTTC. Translating it yields CAWRPWDSWEVRESYEQYF.

The J gene is TRBJ1-4, the V gene TRBV9, with 8 positions matching TRBD1. In germline, CDR1 is SGDLS, CDR2 YYNGEE. With 4 bases clipped from V and 1 base from J, the junction kept 18 bases outside the gene matches. The CDR3 runs to 20 residues. The CDR3 bases are TGTGCCAGCAGCCTCGGACAGGGTGTGTGGATAGAAGGAACTAATGAAAAACTGTTTTTT. Translating gives CASSLGQGVWIEGTNEKLFF.

To note about this clone: The identical CDR3 is also encoded by other nucleotide sequences in the sample. The chain employs TRBV6-1 and TRBJ1-1; perhaps TRBD1 as D (5 bases). V lost 0 bases and J 6 bases, leaving 8 bases between the germline ends. This CDR3 has 13 residues. The V gene's germline CDR1 is MNHNS and CDR2 SASEGT. The CDR3 here is CASSEAQGPEAFF. CDR3 DNA sequence: TGTGCCAGCAGTGAAGCGCAGGGTCCTGAAGCTTTCTTT.

The chain joins TRBV6-5 to TRBJ1-4; possibly TRBD1 for D (6 bases). CDR3 size: 14 residues. The ends were cut back, 5 bases at V and 7 bases at J, with 14 bases in the middle. In germline, CDR1 is MNHEY, CDR2 SVGAGI. Written as DNA, the CDR3 is TGTGCCAGCAGTCCAGGGGCCCGGGGTGAAAAACTGTTTTTT. Translating gives CASSPGARGEKLFF.